The entry below gives a single T cell receptor beta chain sequence along with its context. Original data processing: Using reference gene primer amplification, nucleated cell counts were estimated. The table came from immunoSEQ multiplex PCR; TCRdb's copy has only in-frame clones and leaves some out. Clone size and the V and J calls come from that table; the DNA yielded D and trimming. Of approximately 140,000 clones listed, over 75% are singletons. V dropped 0 bases and J dropped 6 bases, with 9 bases sitting between them. The germline CDR1 and CDR2 sequences are SGHKS and YYEKEE (reference sequence). This CDR3 is built from 13 residues. The data belong to a study of blood T cell repertoires in COVID-19. The overall study: Sites in the United States, Italy and Spain provided acute and convalescent COVID-19 samples. From T cells, B-cell-depleted T cells, or PBMCs came the material, which was cDNA or gDNA.

The material sequenced was peripheral blood. The clonotype was recovered from a man aged 35-49 years with active or convalescent COVID-19. The genes are TRBV5-5 and TRBJ1-1; D remains unclear. The CDR3 DNA reads as TGTGCCAGCAGCTTGGAGCGAGCTGCTGAAGCTTTCTTT. As protein: CASSLERAAEAFF.